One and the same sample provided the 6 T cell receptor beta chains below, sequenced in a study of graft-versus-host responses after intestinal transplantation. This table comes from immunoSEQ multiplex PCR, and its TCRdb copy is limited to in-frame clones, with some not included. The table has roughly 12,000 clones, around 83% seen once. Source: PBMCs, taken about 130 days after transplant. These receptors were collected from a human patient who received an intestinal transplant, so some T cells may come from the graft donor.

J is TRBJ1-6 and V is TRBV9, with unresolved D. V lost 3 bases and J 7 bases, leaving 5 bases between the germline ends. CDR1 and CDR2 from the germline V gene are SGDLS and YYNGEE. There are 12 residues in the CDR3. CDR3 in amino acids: CASSGANSPLHF. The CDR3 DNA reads TGTGCCAGCAGCGGGGCGAATTCACCCCTCCACTTT.

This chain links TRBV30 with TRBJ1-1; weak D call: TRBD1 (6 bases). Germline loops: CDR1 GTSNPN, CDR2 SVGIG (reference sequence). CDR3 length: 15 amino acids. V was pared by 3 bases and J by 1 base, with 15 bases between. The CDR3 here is CAWRRGGLENTEAFF. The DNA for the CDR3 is TGTGCCTGGAGGCGTGGGGGGCTCGAGAACACTGAAGCTTTCTTT. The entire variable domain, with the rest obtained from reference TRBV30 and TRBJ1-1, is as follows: SQTIHQWPATLVQPVGSPLSLECTVEGTSNPNLYWYRQAAGRGLQLLFYSVGIGQISSEVPQNLSASRPQDRQFILSSKKLLLSDSGFYLCAWRRGGLENTEAFFGQGTRLTVV.

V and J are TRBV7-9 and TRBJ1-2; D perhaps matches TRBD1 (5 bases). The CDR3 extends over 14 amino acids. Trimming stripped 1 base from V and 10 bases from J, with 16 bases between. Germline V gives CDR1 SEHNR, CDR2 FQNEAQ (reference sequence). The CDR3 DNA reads TGTGCCAGCAGCTTAGGCGGACCCGGGGACTCCTACACCTTC. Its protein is CASSLGGPGDSYTF.

CDR3 sequence reads: CASSGGSTDTQYF. The CDR3 region has the DNA TGTGCCAGCAGTGGGGGGAGCACAGATACGCAGTATTTT. The gene calls are TRBV6-4 and TRBJ2-3; either TRBD1 or TRBD2 may supply D (5 bases each). V gave up 4 bases and J gave up 0 bases, with 5 bases separating them. CDR1 and CDR2 (germline): MRHNA, SNTAGT. This CDR3 spans 13 amino acids.

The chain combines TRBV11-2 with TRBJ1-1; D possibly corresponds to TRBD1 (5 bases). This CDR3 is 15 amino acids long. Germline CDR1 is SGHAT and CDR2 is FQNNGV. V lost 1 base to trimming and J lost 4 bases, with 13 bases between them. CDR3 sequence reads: CASSLAGQGGTEAFF. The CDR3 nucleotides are TGTGCCAGCAGCTTAGCGGGCCAGGGCGGCACTGAAGCTTTCTTT.

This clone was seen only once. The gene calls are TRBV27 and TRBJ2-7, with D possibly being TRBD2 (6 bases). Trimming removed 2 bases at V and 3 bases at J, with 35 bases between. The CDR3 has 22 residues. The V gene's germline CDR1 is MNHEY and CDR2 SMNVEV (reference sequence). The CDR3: CASSLAPPLLATIGSGGYEQYF. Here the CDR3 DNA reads TGTGCCAGCAGTTTAGCCCCACCTCTTCTAGCGACCATCGGGAGCGGCGGCTACGAGCAGTACTTC.